The source of this T cell receptor beta chain is a study of blood T cell repertoires in COVID-19. Overall study context: T cells, B-cell-depleted T cells, or PBMCs provided the cDNA or gDNA that served as material.

In the source study's methods: Amplifying reference gene primers gave estimates of nucleated cell counts. Here immunoSEQ multiplex PCR was the method, and the copy in TCRdb shows in-frame clones only, minus some. V, J and clone size derive from that table, while D and trimming were established from the DNA sequence. The table has more than 55,000 clones, under 85% seen once. The trim removed 2 bases at V and 7 bases at J, leaving 10 bases unmatched. Germline V gene sequence: CDR1 SGHRS, CDR2 YFSETQ. This CDR3 is 16 amino acids long. The specimen was peripheral blood. The chain has TRBV5-1 and TRBJ2-2; 8 bases fit TRBD2. This TCR was sampled from a woman aged 50 to 60 with active or convalescent COVID-19. The CDR3, as DNA: TGCGCCAGCAGCTTAAACCGGGAGGGCCGAGGCGGGGAGCTGTTTTTT. Protein: CASSLNREGRGGELFF.